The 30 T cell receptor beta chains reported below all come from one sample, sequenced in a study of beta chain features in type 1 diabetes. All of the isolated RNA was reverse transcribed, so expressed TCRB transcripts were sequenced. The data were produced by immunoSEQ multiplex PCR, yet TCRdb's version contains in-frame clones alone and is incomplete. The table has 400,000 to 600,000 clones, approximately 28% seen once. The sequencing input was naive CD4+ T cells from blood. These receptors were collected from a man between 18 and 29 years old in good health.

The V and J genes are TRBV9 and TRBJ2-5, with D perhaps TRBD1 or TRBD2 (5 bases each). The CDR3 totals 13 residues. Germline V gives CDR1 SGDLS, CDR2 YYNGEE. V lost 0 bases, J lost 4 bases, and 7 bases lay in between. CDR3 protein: CASSVARGETQYF. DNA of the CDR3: TGTGCCAGCAGCGTAGCGAGGGGAGAGACCCAGTACTTC.

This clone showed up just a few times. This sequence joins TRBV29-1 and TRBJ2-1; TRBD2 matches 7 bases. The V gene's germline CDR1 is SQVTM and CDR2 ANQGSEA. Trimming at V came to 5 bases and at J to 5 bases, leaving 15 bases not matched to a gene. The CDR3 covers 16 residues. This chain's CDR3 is CSVRPRVGGPNNEQFF. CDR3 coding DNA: TGCAGCGTTCGACCCCGAGTGGGAGGGCCAAACAATGAGCAGTTCTTC.

The CDR3 reads CASSAQGQNTEAFF. The CDR3 DNA follows: TGTGCCAGCAGTGCCCAGGGGCAAAACACTGAAGCTTTCTTT. The rearrangement links TRBV25-1 to TRBJ1-1; tentatively, D is TRBD1 (6 bases). Germline CDR1 and CDR2: MGHDK and SYGVNS. The CDR3 spans 14 residues. V shed 4 bases and J shed 2 bases, with 11 bases lying between them. The whole variable domain, remainder taken from reference TRBV25-1 and TRBJ1-1, is EADIYQTPRYLVIGTGKKITLECSQTMGHDKMYWYQQDPGMELHLIHYSYGVNSTEKGDLSSESTVSRIRTEHFPLTLESARPSHTSQYLCASSAQGQNTEAFFGQGTRLTVV.

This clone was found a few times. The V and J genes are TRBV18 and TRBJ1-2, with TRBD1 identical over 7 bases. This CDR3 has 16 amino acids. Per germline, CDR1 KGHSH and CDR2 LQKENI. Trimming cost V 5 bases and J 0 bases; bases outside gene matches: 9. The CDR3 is CASSATTGPTNYGYTF. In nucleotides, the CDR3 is TGTGCCAGCTCAGCCACGACAGGGCCAACTAACTATGGCTACACCTTC.

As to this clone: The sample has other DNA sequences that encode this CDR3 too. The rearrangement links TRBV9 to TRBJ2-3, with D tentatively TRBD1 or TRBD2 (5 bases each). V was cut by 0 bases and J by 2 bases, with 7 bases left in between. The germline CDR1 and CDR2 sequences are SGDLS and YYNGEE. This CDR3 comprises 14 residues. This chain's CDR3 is CASSVGGFTDTQYF. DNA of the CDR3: TGTGCCAGCAGCGTAGGGGGGTTCACAGATACGCAGTATTTT.

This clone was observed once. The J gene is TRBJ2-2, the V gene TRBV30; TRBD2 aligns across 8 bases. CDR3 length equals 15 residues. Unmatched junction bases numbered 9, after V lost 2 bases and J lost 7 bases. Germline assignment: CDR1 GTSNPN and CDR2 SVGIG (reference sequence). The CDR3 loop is CAWSSGRPGRGELFF. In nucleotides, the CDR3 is TGTGCCTGGAGTAGCGGGAGACCAGGGCGCGGGGAGCTGTTTTTT.

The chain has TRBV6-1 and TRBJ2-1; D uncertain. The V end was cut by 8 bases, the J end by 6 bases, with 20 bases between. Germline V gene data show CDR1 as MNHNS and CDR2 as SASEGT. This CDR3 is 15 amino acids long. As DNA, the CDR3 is TGTGCCAGCGTAATGGCGGTAAGGTATATCAATGAGCAGTTCTTC. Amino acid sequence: CASVMAVRYINEQFF.

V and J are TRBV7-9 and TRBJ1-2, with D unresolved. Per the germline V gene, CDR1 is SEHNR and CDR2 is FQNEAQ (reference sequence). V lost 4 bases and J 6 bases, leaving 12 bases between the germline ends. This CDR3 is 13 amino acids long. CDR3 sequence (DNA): TGTGCCAGCAGCTGGGGAGACCGGGATGGCTACACCTTC. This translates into CASSWGDRDGYTF.

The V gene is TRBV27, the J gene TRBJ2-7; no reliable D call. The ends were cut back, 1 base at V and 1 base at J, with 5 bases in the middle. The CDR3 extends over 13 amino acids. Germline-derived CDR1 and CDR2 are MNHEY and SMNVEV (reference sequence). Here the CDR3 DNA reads TGTGCCAGCAGTTTATACGGTTCCTACGAGCAGTACTTC. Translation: CASSLYGSYEQYF.

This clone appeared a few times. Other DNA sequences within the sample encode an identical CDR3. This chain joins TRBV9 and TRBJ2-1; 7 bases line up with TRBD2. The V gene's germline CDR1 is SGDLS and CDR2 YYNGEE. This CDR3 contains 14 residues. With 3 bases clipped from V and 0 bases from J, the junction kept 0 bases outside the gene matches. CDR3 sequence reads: CASSERGSYNEQFF. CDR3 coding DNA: TGTGCCAGCAGCGAGCGGGGCTCCTACAATGAGCAGTTCTTC.

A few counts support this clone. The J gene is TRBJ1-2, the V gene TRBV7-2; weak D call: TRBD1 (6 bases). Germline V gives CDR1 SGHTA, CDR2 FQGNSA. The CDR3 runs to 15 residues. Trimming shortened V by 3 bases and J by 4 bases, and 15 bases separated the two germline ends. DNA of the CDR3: TGTGCCAGCAGCTTGCGTGGGGGCACTGCCTATGGCTACACCTTC. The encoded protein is CASSLRGGTAYGYTF.

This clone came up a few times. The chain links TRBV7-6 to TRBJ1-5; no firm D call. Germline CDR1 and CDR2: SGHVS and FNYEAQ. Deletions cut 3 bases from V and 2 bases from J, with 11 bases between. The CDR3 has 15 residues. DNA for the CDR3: TGTGCCAGCAGCTTGGCAGGATGGGGCAATCAGCCCCAGCATTTT. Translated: CASSLAGWGNQPQHF.

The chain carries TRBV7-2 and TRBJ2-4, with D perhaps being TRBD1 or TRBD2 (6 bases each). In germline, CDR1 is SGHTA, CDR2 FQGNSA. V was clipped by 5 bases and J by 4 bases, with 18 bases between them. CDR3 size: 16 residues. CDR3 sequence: CASSPGAGLAKNIQYF. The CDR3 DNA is TGTGCCAGCAGCCCGGGGGCAGGCCTCGCTAAAAACATTCAGTACTTC.

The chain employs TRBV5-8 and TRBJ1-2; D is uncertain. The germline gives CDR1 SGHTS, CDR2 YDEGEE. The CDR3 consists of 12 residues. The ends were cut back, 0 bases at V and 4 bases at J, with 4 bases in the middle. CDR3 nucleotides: TGTGCCAGCAGCTTGGGGATCTATGGCTACACCTTC. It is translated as CASSLGIYGYTF.

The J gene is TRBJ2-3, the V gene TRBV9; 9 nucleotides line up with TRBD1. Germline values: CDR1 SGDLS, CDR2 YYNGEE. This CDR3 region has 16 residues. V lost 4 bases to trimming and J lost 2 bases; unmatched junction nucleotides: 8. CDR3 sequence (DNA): TGTGCCAGCAGCCACAGGGGGCAGTTCGACACAGATACGCAGTATTTT. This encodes CASSHRGQFDTDTQYF.

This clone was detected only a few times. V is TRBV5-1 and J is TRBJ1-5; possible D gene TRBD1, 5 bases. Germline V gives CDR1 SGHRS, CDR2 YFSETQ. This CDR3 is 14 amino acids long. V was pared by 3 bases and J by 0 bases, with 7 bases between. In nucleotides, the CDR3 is TGCGCCAGCAGCTCCGGGGCTAGCAATCAGCCCCAGCATTTT. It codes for CASSSGASNQPQHF.

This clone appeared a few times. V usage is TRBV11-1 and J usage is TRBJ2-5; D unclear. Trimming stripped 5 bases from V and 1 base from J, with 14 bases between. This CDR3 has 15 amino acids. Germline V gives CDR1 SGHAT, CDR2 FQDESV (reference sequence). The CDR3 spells CASSLLVTVQETQYF. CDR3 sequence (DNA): TGTGCCAGCAGCCTTCTCGTGACGGTCCAAGAGACCCAGTACTTC.

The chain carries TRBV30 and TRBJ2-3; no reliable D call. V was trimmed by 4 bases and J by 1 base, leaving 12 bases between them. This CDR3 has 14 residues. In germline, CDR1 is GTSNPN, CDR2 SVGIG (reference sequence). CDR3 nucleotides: TGTGCCTGGAACAGTGGTTCGGGCACAGATACGCAGTATTTT. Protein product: CAWNSGSGTDTQYF.

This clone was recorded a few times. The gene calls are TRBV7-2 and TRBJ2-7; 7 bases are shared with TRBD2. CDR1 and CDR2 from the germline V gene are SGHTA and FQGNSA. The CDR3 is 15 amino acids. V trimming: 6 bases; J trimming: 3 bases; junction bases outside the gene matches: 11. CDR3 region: CASSFSTSDSYEQYF. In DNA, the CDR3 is TGTGCCAGCAGTTTCTCAACTAGCGACAGCTACGAGCAGTACTTC.

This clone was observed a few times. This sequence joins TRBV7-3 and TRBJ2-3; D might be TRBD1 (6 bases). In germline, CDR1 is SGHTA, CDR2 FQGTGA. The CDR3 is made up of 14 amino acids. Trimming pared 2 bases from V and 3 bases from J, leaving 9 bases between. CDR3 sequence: CASSLQGLTDTQYF. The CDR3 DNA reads TGTGCCAGCAGCTTACAGGGGCTTACAGATACGCAGTATTTT.

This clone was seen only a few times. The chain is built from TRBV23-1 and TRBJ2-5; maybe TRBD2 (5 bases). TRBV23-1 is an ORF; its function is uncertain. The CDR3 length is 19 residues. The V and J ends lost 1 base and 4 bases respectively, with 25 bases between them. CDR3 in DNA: TGCGCCAGCAGTCAATGGCTACCTAGGGAGTTTGGTTCACCAGAGACCCAGTACTTC. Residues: CASSQWLPREFGSPETQYF.

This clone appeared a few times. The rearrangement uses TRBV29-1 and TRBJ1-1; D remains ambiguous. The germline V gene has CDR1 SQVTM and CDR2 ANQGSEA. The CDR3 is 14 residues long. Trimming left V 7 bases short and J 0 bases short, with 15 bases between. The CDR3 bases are TGCAGCGGTGTTGGCGGGCTAATGAACACTGAAGCTTTCTTT. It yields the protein CSGVGGLMNTEAFF.

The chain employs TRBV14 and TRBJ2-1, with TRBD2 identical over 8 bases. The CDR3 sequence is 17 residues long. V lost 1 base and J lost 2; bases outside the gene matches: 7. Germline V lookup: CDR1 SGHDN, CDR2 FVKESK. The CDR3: CASSQGGAGGPYNEQFF. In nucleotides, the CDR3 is TGTGCCAGCAGCCAAGGTGGCGCGGGAGGCCCCTACAATGAGCAGTTCTTC. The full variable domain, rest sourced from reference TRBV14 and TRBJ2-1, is EAGVTQFPSHSVIEKGQTVTLRCDPISGHDNLYWYRRVMGKEIKFLLHFVKESKQDESGMPNNRFLAERTGGTYSTLKVQPAELEDSGVYFCASSQGGAGGPYNEQFFGPGTRLTVL.

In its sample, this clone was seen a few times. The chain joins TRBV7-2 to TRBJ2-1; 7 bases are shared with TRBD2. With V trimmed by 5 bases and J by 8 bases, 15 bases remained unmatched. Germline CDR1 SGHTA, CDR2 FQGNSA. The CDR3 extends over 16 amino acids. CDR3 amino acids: CASSRGQRGAWHEQFF. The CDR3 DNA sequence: TGTGCCAGCAGCCGCGGCCAGCGGGGTGCGTGGCATGAGCAGTTCTTC.

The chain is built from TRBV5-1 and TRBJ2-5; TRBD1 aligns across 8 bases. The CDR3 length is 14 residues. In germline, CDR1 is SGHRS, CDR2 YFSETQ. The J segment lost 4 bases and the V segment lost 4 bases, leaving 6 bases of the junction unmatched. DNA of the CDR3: TGCGCCAGCAGCGCGGGACAGGCCGGAGAGACCCAGTACTTC. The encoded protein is CASSAGQAGETQYF. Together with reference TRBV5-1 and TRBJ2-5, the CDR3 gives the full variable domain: KAGVTQTPRYLIKTRGQQVTLSCSPISGHRSVSWYQQTPGQGLQFLFEYFSETQRNKGNFPGRFSGRQFSNSRSEMNVSTLELGDSALYLCASSAGQAGETQYFGPGTRLLVL.

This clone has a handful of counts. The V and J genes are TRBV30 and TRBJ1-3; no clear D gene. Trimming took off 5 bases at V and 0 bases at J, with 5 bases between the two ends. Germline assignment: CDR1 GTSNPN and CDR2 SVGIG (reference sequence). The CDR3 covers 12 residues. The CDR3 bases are TGTGCCTGGGGGATCTCTGGAAACACCATATATTTT. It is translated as CAWGISGNTIYF.

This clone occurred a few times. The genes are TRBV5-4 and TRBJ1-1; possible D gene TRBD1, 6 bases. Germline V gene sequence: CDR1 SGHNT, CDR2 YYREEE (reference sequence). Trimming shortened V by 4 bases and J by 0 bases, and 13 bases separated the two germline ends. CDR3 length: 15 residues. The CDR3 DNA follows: TGTGCCAGCAGCCCAGGGGCACCCATGAACACTGAAGCTTTCTTT. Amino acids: CASSPGAPMNTEAFF.

The chain's CDR3 is CASRKRDTHTDTQYF. CDR3 sequence (DNA): TGTGCCAGCAGGAAGCGGGACACCCACACAGATACGCAGTATTTT. The chain carries TRBV2 and TRBJ2-3; D is perhaps TRBD2 (7 bases). Deletions cut 6 bases from V and 2 bases from J, with 15 bases between. Germline values: CDR1 SNHLY, CDR2 FYNNEI. This CDR3 contains 15 residues.

For the CDR3, the DNA is TGTGCCAGCAGCTTGGTTAGTCGGCCCGAGACCCAGTACTTC. Translating gives CASSLVSRPETQYF. This chain uses TRBV5-6 with TRBJ2-5; D remains unclear. Germline V gene data show CDR1 as SGHDT and CDR2 as YYEEEE. The V gene lost 0 bases and the J gene lost 5 bases, with 11 bases spanning the gap. This CDR3 has 14 residues.

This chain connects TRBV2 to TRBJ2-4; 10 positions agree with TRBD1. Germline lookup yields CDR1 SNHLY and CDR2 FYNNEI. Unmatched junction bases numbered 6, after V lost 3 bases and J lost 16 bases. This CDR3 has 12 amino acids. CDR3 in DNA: TGTGCCAGCAGTGACCGGGACAGGGGTACCTACTTC. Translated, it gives CASSDRDRGTYF. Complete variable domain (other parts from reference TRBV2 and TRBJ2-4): EPEVTQTPSHQVTQMGQEVILRCVPISNHLYFYWYRQILGQKVEFLVSFYNNEISEKSEIFDDQFSVERPDGSNFTLKIRSTKLEDSAMYFCASSDRDRGTYFGAGTRLSVL.